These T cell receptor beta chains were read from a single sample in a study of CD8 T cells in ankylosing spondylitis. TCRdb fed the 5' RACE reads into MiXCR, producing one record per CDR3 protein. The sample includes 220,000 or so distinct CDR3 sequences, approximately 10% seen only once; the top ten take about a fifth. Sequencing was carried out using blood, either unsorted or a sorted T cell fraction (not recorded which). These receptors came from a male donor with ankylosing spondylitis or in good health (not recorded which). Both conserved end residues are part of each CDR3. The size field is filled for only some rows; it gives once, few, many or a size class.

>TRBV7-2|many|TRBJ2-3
CASSLRSSTQYF
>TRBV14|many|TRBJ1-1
CASFSGQSSTEAFF
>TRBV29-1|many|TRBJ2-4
CSVEGGTVAKNIQYF
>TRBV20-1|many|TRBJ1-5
CSARDSHNQPQHF
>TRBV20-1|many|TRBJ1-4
CSASVPAPREKLFF
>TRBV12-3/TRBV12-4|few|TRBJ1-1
CASSQPQGKWEAFF
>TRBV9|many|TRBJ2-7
CASSEPGYEQYF
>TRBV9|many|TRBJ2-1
CASSVAMTAAGGPDEQFF
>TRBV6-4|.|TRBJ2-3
CASSALAGTDTQYF
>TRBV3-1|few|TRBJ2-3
CASSPRTGSSHTQYF
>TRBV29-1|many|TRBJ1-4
CSGGAGMMEKLFF
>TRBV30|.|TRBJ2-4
CAWSGDEGYIQYF
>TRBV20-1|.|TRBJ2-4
CSAPEQGAISKNIQYF
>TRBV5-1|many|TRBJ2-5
CASSLSHGGTSLAQETQYF
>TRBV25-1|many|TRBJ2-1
CASSGTGTGKYNEQFF
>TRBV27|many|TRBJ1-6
CASSLWGGNSPLHF
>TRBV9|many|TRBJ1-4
CASSAGQGGEKLFF
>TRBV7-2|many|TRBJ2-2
CASSLEGTGVTGELFF
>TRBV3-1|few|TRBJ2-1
CASSQTWDRQGGNEQFF
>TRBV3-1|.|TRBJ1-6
CASSLLPGPSQNPPLHF
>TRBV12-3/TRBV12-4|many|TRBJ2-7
CASSRNYEQYF
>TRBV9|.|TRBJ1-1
CASSPGISNTEAFF
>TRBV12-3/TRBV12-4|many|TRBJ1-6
CASSFPSSPLHF
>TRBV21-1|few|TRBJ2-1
CASSECAGERGFF